This T cell receptor beta chain was found in a study of long-term antiretroviral therapy in people with HIV. Run at survey level, the immunoSEQ assay was version v3.0. The table came from immunoSEQ multiplex PCR; TCRdb's copy has only in-frame clones and leaves some out. Of approximately 33,000 clones in the sample, 70% to 90% were seen once. The CDR3 has 13 residues. V was shortened by 6 bases and J by 6 bases, with 13 bases between the two germline ends. Germline CDR1 MNHEY, CDR2 SVGAGI. The rearrangement joins TRBV6-5 to TRBJ2-3; D call uncertain. Here the sequenced sample was unsorted PBMCs, taken 0.8 years before starting antiretroviral therapy. The sequence was collected from a man aged 18 to 29 with HIV. The DNA for the CDR3 is TGTGCCAGCAGAGTACCATCATCTGATACGCAGTATTTT. Its translation: CASRVPSSDTQYF.